The clone carrying this T cell receptor beta chain was found many times. Its matching antigen is unknown. This sample was taken from a study of Graves' ophthalmopathy and Graves' hyperthyroidism. If no ophthalmopathy appeared within 18 months of follow-up, hyperthyroidism was termed stable. Amplifying from RNA transcripts, the study obtained TCR beta CDR3 regions. A first-round RT-PCR used HTBI primers, followed by a second-round multiplex PCR. TCRdb reanalysed the multiplex PCR reads using MiXCR and keeps one entry per CDR3 protein. This table has hundreds of thousands of distinct CDR3 sequences, about a fifth appearing once. The study, taken as a whole, reports: Most thyroid clonotypes expanded beyond 0.001 frequency were also found in blood.

Sequencing used peripheral blood. The clonotype was recovered from a woman younger than 35 with stable Graves' hyperthyroidism. Some clones in this sample may be carry-over from other donors' samples.

CDR3 DNA: TGTGCCAGCAGTCCCATAGGTGGGGATGAAGCTTTCTTT. It codes for CASSPIGGDEAFF. The rearrangement links TRBV6-5 to TRBJ1-1; D is unresolved. CDR1 MNHEY and CDR2 SVGAGI come from the germline V gene. V gave up 5 bases and J gave up 7 bases, with 14 bases separating them. The CDR3 totals 13 residues.